This T cell receptor (beta chain) was obtained from a study of blood T cell repertoires in COVID-19. About the research overall: There were acute and convalescent COVID-19 samples, and they came from the United States, Italy and Spain.

CDR3 size: 14 residues. V was pared by 3 bases and J by 8 bases, with 14 bases between. Germline V gene sequence: CDR1 SGHNT, CDR2 YENEEA. The study drew participants aged about 18 to 89 years from approximately 25 US areas. Exposed volunteers were people who met a COVID-19 case within 2 weeks before study entry. Per the original methods: Amplified reference gene primers provided the basis for estimating nucleated cell counts. TCRdb keeps only in-frame clones here, not all; method: immunoSEQ multiplex PCR. The V and J calls and the clone size are those of that table, but D and trimming were determined from the DNA. The table has 350,000 to 450,000 clones, approximately 90% seen once.

Sequencing was carried out using PBMCs or T cells enriched from blood (not recorded which). This chain joins TRBV11-3 and TRBJ2-1; possible D gene TRBD2, 6 bases. This clonotype was obtained from a middle-aged woman who had been exposed to COVID-19. The CDR3 protein is CASSFGGKRDEQFF. Here the CDR3 DNA reads TGTGCCAGCAGCTTCGGGGGAAAACGGGATGAGCAGTTCTTC.